These 11 T cell receptor beta chains were all obtained from the same sample, sequenced in a study of control samples from healthy donors and cancer patients (dated by TCRdb to 2020 to 2021). Library preparation used the immunoSEQ multiplex PCR assay. TCRdb took over this immuneACCESS table, retaining in-frame rearrangements with V and J assigned. Such tables are incomplete; in checked studies, under half of the missing clones stem from an unresolved V gene, and the remainder is unexplained. Within this sample are roughly 130,000 clones, with 92% of them counted one time only. The ten top clones hold roughly 10% of the sample. Material: blood. Every receptor here comes from a man aged 25-45 years in good health.

The rearrangement uses TRBV6-2 or TRBV6-3 and TRBJ2-7, with D perhaps being TRBD1 or TRBD2 (6 bases each). The CDR3 consists of 15 residues. Germline V lookup: CDR1 MNHEY, CDR2 SVGEGT. The germline V and J ends were trimmed by 5 bases and 0 bases, with 14 bases remaining between them. As DNA, the CDR3 is TGTGCCAGCAGTCCGGGGGAGGACAGCTCCTACGAGCAGTACTTC. As protein: CASSPGEDSSYEQYF.

This chain links TRBV7-2 with TRBJ1-5, with 9 positions matching TRBD1. In germline, CDR1 is SGHTA, CDR2 FQGNSA. The CDR3 consists of 16 residues. The V and J ends lost 5 bases and 5 bases, in that order; junction bases with no gene match: 10. CDR3 coding DNA: TGTGCCAGCAGCACTACAGGGGGCCTTACCCATCAGCCCCAGCATTTT. Protein sequence: CASSTTGGLTHQPQHF.

The chain carries TRBV5-6 and TRBJ2-6; D call uncertain. This CDR3 has 18 residues. In germline, CDR1 is SGHDT, CDR2 YYEEEE. The V gene lost 0 bases and the J gene lost 1 base, with 14 bases spanning the gap. The CDR3 is CASSLAINIISGANVLTF. The CDR3, as DNA: TGTGCCAGCAGCTTGGCCATCAATATAATATCTGGGGCCAACGTCCTGACTTTC. Complete variable domain (other parts from reference TRBV5-6 and TRBJ2-6): DAGVTQSPTHLIKTRGQQVTLRCSPKSGHDTVSWYQQALGQGPQFIFQYYEEEERQRGNFPDRFSGHQFPNYSSELNVNALLLGDSALYLCASSLAINIISGANVLTFGAGSRLTVL.

This clone was detected only a few times. The V and J genes are TRBV6-2 or TRBV6-3 and TRBJ2-1, with 13 bases matching TRBD2. V was clipped by 2 bases and J by 7 bases; unmatched bases: 2. Germline-derived CDR1 and CDR2 are MNHEY and SVGEGT. The CDR3 totals 15 residues. CDR3 nucleotide sequence: TGTGCCAGCAGTTACGAACTAGCGGGAGGGAATGAGCAGTTCTTC. Translation: CASSYELAGGNEQFF.

The V and J genes are TRBV19 and TRBJ2-5; TRBD1 or TRBD2 may be the D gene (5 bases each). This CDR3 comprises 14 residues. The V and J ends lost 2 bases and 4 bases respectively, with 11 bases between them. Germline V CDR1 and CDR2: LNHDA, SQIVND (reference sequence). Here the CDR3 DNA reads TGTGCCAGTAGTATATCCGGGGCGAGAGAGACCCAGTACTTC. Its protein product is CASSISGARETQYF.

The V call is TRBV25-1, the J call TRBJ2-1; D unclear. The CDR3 runs 15 residues. Trimming pared 0 bases from V and 0 bases from J, leaving 6 bases between. The germline V gene has CDR1 MGHDK and CDR2 SYGVNS. DNA of the CDR3: TGTGCCAGCAGTGAATATTTCAGCTCCTACAATGAGCAGTTCTTC. Translated: CASSEYFSSYNEQFF.

This clone was detected only once. The V and J genes are TRBV3-1 (or the pseudogene TRBV3-2) and TRBJ2-1, with 7 bases fitting TRBD1. Germline CDR1 and CDR2: LGHDT and YNNKEL (reference sequence). With V trimmed by 4 bases and J by 9 bases, 15 bases remained unmatched. The length of the CDR3 is 16 residues. This CDR3 reads CASSPAAGGRGGEQFF. CDR3 in DNA: TGTGCCAGCAGCCCCGCCGCAGGGGGTAGGGGCGGTGAGCAGTTCTTC.

The CDR3 coding sequence is TGTGCCAGCAGTCCGGGACTAGCGCTGGGTGAGCAGTTCTTC. This codes for CASSPGLALGEQFF. The chain couples TRBV28 to TRBJ2-1; 10 bases fit TRBD2. J lost 9 bases, V lost 5 bases, and 7 bases had no gene match. CDR1 and CDR2 (germline): MDHEN, SYDVKM. This CDR3 has 14 amino acids.

V and J are TRBV5-7 and TRBJ2-3, with D perhaps TRBD2 (5 bases). TRBV5-7 is an open reading frame whose function is uncertain. There are 16 residues in the CDR3. Trimming pared 10 bases from V and 0 bases from J, leaving 21 bases between. The CDR3: CAGPFLGGSSTDTQYF. In nucleotides, the CDR3 is TGTGCCGGCCCTTTTCTGGGCGGGTCTAGCACAGATACGCAGTATTTT.

To note about this clone: Its ends do not fully match the called genes, so a read error is possible. The chain links TRBV27 to TRBJ2-1; possibly TRBD2 for D (5 bases). Looked up from germline, CDR1 is MNHEY and CDR2 is SMNVEV (reference sequence). This CDR3 is built from 15 residues. For the CDR3, the DNA is TGTGCCAGCAGTTTCCATGCGGGCTCCGACAATGAGCAGTTCTTC. Translation gives CASSFHAGSDNEQFF.

The chain is built from TRBV6-5 and TRBJ2-5; unclear D gene. V shed 7 bases and J shed 5 bases, with 17 bases lying between them. CDR1 and CDR2 from the germline V gene are MNHEY and SVGAGI. The CDR3 runs 14 residues. CDR3 loop: CASKGGPVGETQYF. CDR3 in DNA: TGTGCCAGCAAAGGCGGACCGGTAGGCGAGACCCAGTACTTC.